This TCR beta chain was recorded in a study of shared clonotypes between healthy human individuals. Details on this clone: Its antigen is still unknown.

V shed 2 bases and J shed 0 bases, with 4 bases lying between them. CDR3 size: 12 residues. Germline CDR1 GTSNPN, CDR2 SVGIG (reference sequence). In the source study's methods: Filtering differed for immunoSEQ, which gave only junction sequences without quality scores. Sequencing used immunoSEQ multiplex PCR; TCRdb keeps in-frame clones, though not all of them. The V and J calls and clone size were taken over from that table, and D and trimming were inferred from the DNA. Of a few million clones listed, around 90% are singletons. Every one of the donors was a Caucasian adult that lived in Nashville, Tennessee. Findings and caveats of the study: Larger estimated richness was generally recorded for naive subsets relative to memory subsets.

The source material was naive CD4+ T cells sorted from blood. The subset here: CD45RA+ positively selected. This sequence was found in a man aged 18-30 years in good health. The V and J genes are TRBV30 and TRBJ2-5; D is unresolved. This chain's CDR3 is CAWSRYQETQYF. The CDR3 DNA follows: TGTGCCTGGAGTAGATACCAAGAGACCCAGTACTTC. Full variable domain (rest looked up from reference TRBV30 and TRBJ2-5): SQTIHQWPATLVQPVGSPLSLECTVEGTSNPNLYWYRQAAGRGLQLLFYSVGIGQISSEVPQNLSASRPQDRQFILSSKKLLLSDSGFYLCAWSRYQETQYFGPGTRLLVL.